This TCR beta chain appears in the sequencing data of a study of blood T cell repertoires in COVID-19. Study-level background: Donors in the United States, Italy and Spain gave samples during acute or convalescent COVID-19. PBMCs, B-cell-depleted T cells, or T cells were the source of the cDNA or gDNA that made up the material.

CDR3 length: 15 residues. The germline V gene has CDR1 ENHRY and CDR2 SYGVKD. V trimming: 0 bases; J trimming: 4 bases; junction bases outside the gene matches: 5. Per the original data handling: Amplification of reference gene primers provided the estimated nucleated cell counts. Measured with immunoSEQ multiplex PCR; TCRdb has only the in-frame clones, and not every one. V and J calls and clone size are those listed in that table; D and trimming were worked out from the DNA. The profile covers roughly 50,000 clones, with roughly 85% appearing a single time and around 13% taken by the ten largest. This sequence originates from a human donor in a cohort sampled during active COVID-19. The chain recombines TRBV10-3 with TRBJ2-7, with 8 bases identical to TRBD1. The sample consisted of peripheral blood. DNA of the CDR3: TGTGCCATCAGTGAGTCGTCCAGGGGGCTATACGAGCAGTACTTC. Residues: CAISESSRGLYEQYF.